The 27 T cell receptor beta chains presented below share a single source sample, sequenced in a study of CD8 T cells in Susac syndrome. With random hexamers, roughly 0.45 to 1 ug RNA was reverse transcribed. TCRdb re-called the immunoSEQ multiplex PCR reads with MiXCR, one entry per CDR3 protein. The sample has about 120,000 distinct CDR3 sequences, roughly 94% seen once. Sequenced: CD4+ T cells from PBMCs. The receptors derive from a human donor in good health.

This chain joins TRBV7-9 and TRBJ2-7; 9 bases fit TRBD2. V gave up 5 bases and J gave up 4 bases; unmatched junction bases: 6. Germline V gene data show CDR1 as SEHNR and CDR2 as FQNEAQ (reference sequence). The CDR3 spans 14 residues. CDR3 DNA sequence: TGTGCCAGCAGCCATTCTACTAGCGGGTACGAGCAGTACTTC. Translated: CASSHSTSGYEQYF.

The chain uses TRBV6-2 or TRBV6-3 and TRBJ2-2; D could derive from TRBD1 or TRBD2 (5 bases each). V lost 2 bases, J lost 0 bases, and 10 bases lay in between. The germline gives CDR1 MNHEY, CDR2 SVGEGT. The CDR3 contains 16 residues. The CDR3 protein is CASSYLGTSNTGELFF. As DNA, the CDR3 is TGTGCCAGCAGTTACCTCGGGACCTCGAACACCGGGGAGCTGTTTTTT.

This clonotype was seen once. This CDR3 reads CASSSWGADNEQFF. The DNA for the CDR3 is TGTGCCAGCAGCTCGTGGGGTGCGGACAATGAGCAGTTCTTC. The chain links TRBV7-9 to TRBJ2-1, with D unresolved. This CDR3 region has 14 residues. The V gene's germline CDR1 is SEHNR and CDR2 FQNEAQ (reference sequence). Trimming took 4 bases from V and 5 from J, leaving 12 bases between them.

The chain recombines TRBV25-1 with TRBJ1-4, with D unclear. V gave up 8 bases and J gave up 4 bases, with 14 bases separating them. Germline V gene sequence: CDR1 MGHDK, CDR2 SYGVNS. CDR3 length equals 14 residues. CDR3 amino acids: CASCREADNEKLFF. In DNA, the CDR3 is TGTGCCAGCTGCCGGGAGGCTGATAATGAAAAACTGTTTTTT. Full variable domain (rest looked up from reference TRBV25-1 and TRBJ1-4): EADIYQTPRYLVIGTGKKITLECSQTMGHDKMYWYQQDPGMELHLIHYSYGVNSTEKGDLSSESTVSRIRTEHFPLTLESARPSHTSQYLCASCREADNEKLFFGSGTQLSVL.

The V call is TRBV3-1, the J call TRBJ1-1; D unresolved. The CDR3 is made up of 13 amino acids. Germline V lookup: CDR1 LGHDT, CDR2 YNNKEL (reference sequence). Trimming took 4 bases from V and 0 from J, leaving 6 bases between them. CDR3 in DNA: TGTGCCAGCAGCCGAAACATGAACACTGAAGCTTTCTTT. Protein sequence: CASSRNMNTEAFF.

The chain joins TRBV6-5 to TRBJ1-5; 7 bases align to TRBD1. Germline CDR1 reads MNHEY; CDR2 reads SVGAGI. This CDR3 has 14 amino acids. With V trimmed by 10 bases and J by 4 bases, 10 bases remained unmatched. The CDR3 reads CATGPGQRNQPQHF. The CDR3 DNA follows: TGTGCCACCGGTCCGGGACAGCGAAATCAGCCCCAGCATTTT.

This clonotype was observed a handful of times. The chain employs TRBV7-2 and TRBJ2-1; no firm D call. The ends were cut back, 5 bases at V and 6 bases at J, with 8 bases in the middle. The germline V gene encodes CDR1 SGHTA and CDR2 FQGNSA. The CDR3 length is 12 residues. CDR3: CASSPVSNEQFF. CDR3 in DNA: TGTGCCAGCAGCCCCGTGAGCAATGAGCAGTTCTTC.

The chain uses TRBV9 and TRBJ2-1, with a tentative D call TRBD2 (5 bases). The length of the CDR3 is 15 residues. Trimming removed 0 bases at V and 3 bases at J, with 10 bases between. CDR1 is SGDLS, CDR2 YYNGEE, per germline. The CDR3 sequence: CASSVATTNYNEQFF. The CDR3 coding sequence is TGTGCCAGCAGCGTAGCTACGACTAACTACAATGAGCAGTTCTTC.

V gene TRBV18 combines with J gene TRBJ2-3, with unresolved D. The CDR3 is 13 amino acids. Trimming took off 5 bases at V and 0 bases at J, with 6 bases between the two ends. Germline assignment: CDR1 KGHSH and CDR2 LQKENI. CDR3 bases: TGTGCCAGCTCAACGACTAGCACAGATACGCAGTATTTT. Protein sequence: CASSTTSTDTQYF.

In its sample, this clonotype was seen once. The V and J genes are TRBV27 and TRBJ2-5; D may be TRBD2 (6 bases). CDR1 MNHEY and CDR2 SMNVEV come from the germline V gene (reference sequence). Trimming stripped 4 bases from V and 2 bases from J, with 11 bases between. The length of the CDR3 is 14 residues. In DNA form, the CDR3 reads TGTGCCAGCAGTTGGGGGACTCCTCAAGAGACCCAGTACTTC. It encodes CASSWGTPQETQYF.

This sequence joins TRBV12-3 or TRBV12-4 and TRBJ2-3; 9 bases fit TRBD1. The J segment lost 4 bases and the V segment lost 6 bases, leaving 20 bases of the junction unmatched. This CDR3 region has 19 residues. The CDR3 sequence is CASSRLRDRVVPSADTQYF. As DNA, the CDR3 is TGTGCCAGCAGCCGACTCCGGGACAGGGTGGTTCCCTCCGCAGATACGCAGTATTTT.

On this clonotype: Germline is not matched at one junction end, which may reflect a read error. The rearrangement uses TRBV5-1 and TRBJ2-5; D is unresolved. The germline V gene encodes CDR1 SGHRS and CDR2 YFSETQ. This CDR3 has 11 amino acids. The CDR3 spells CASSTQETQYF. The CDR3 coding sequence is TGTGCCAGTAGTACCCAAGAGACCCAGTACTTC. Using reference TRBV5-1 and TRBJ2-5 for the parts outside the CDR3, the full variable domain is KAGVTQTPRYLIKTRGQQVTLSCSPISGHRSVSWYQQTPGQGLQFLFEYFSETQRNKGNFPGRFSGRQFSNSRSEMNVSTLELGDSALYLCASSTQETQYFGPGTRLLVL.

Concerning this clonotype itself: Its ends do not fully match the called genes, so a read error is possible. V and J are TRBV5-1 and TRBJ2-5, with unresolved D. The CDR3 totals 11 residues. Germline V lookup: CDR1 SGHRS, CDR2 YFSETQ. CDR3 region: CASSLEEAQYF. The CDR3 DNA reads TGCGCCAGCAGCTTGGAAGAGGCCCAGTACTTC.

J is TRBJ1-6 and V is TRBV30; D is perhaps TRBD1 (6 bases). The CDR3 has 13 residues. Germline CDR1 GTSNPN, CDR2 SVGIG (reference sequence). Trimming removed 5 bases from V and 7 bases from J, with 12 bases in between. The CDR3 is CAWGQGKNSPLHF. CDR3 bases: TGTGCCTGGGGGCAGGGGAAGAATTCACCCCTCCACTTT.

The rearrangement uses TRBV7-9 and TRBJ2-7; D ambiguous. Trimming left V 5 bases short and J 2 bases short, with 13 bases between. Germline-derived CDR1 and CDR2 are SEHNR and FQNEAQ (reference sequence). There are 14 residues in the CDR3. The CDR3 sequence: CASSPLTNTYEQYF. The CDR3, as DNA: TGTGCCAGCAGCCCCCTGACAAACACCTACGAGCAGTACTTC.

The chain combines TRBV30 with TRBJ2-5, with 7 bases matching TRBD2. Germline V gene data show CDR1 as GTSNPN and CDR2 as SVGIG (reference sequence). This CDR3 spans 14 amino acids. V was clipped by 3 bases and J by 5 bases; unmatched bases: 9. For the CDR3, the DNA is TGTGCCTGGAGCCACGAGACTAGCTCTGAGACCCAGTACTTC. This encodes CAWSHETSSETQYF. The full variable domain, with the rest looked up from reference TRBV30 and TRBJ2-5, is SQTIHQWPATLVQPVGSPLSLECTVEGTSNPNLYWYRQAAGRGLQLLFYSVGIGQISSEVPQNLSASRPQDRQFILSSKKLLLSDSGFYLCAWSHETSSETQYFGPGTRLLVL.

The V and J genes are TRBV29-1 and TRBJ2-7, with TRBD2 identical over 11 bases. J was trimmed by 6 bases and V by 4 bases; bases with no gene match: 2. From germline, CDR1 is SQVTM and CDR2 ANQGSEA. This CDR3 has 12 amino acids. The CDR3 DNA follows: TGCAGCGTTGCTAGCGGGAGGAGCGAGCAGTACTTC. Translated: CSVASGRSEQYF.

The V call is TRBV5-4, the J call TRBJ2-1; D is tentatively TRBD1 or TRBD2 (6 bases each). Germline V CDR1 and CDR2: SGHNT, YYREEE (reference sequence). CDR3 length: 13 residues. V dropped 2 bases and J dropped 9 bases, with 12 bases sitting between them. CDR3 residues: CASSFPGAAEQFF. The CDR3 DNA sequence: TGTGCCAGCAGCTTCCCGGGGGCCGCTGAGCAGTTCTTC.

The rearrangement uses TRBV3-1 and TRBJ2-2; 9 nucleotides agree with TRBD2. The CDR3 totals 18 residues. Germline CDR1 is LGHDT and CDR2 is YNNKEL (reference sequence). V dropped 4 bases and J dropped 3; count of bases not matched to a gene: 12. DNA of the CDR3: TGTGCCAGCAGCCCACAGTATAGCGGGAGAGTGGACACCGGGGAGCTGTTTTTT. Protein sequence: CASSPQYSGRVDTGELFF.

The CDR3 spells CASSPLVPSYGYTF. CDR3 nucleotides: TGTGCCAGCAGCCCACTTGTCCCTAGCTATGGCTACACCTTC. The rearrangement joins TRBV7-2 to TRBJ1-2; D uncertain. Germline values: CDR1 SGHTA, CDR2 FQGNSA. This CDR3 spans 14 amino acids. The V gene lost 5 bases and the J gene lost 4 bases, with 14 bases spanning the gap.

This clonotype was found once. V and J are TRBV3-1 and TRBJ2-7; 9 nucleotides agree with TRBD2. The CDR3 covers 14 residues. V was clipped by 2 bases and J by 5 bases; unmatched bases: 4. Germline V gives CDR1 LGHDT, CDR2 YNNKEL (reference sequence). The CDR3 DNA reads TGTGCCAGCAGCCAAACGTCTAGCGGGAACGAGCAGTACTTC. The encoded protein is CASSQTSSGNEQYF.

The chain uses TRBV20-1 and TRBJ1-1; 9 bases are a match to TRBD1. With 6 bases clipped from V and 10 bases from J, the junction kept 18 bases outside the gene matches. This CDR3 has 15 amino acids. Germline V gene sequence: CDR1 DFQATT, CDR2 SNEGSKA (reference sequence). The CDR3 reads CSATDRGRGVVLAFF. In DNA form, the CDR3 reads TGCAGTGCCACGGACAGGGGAAGAGGAGTTGTGTTAGCTTTCTTT.

The chain couples TRBV29-1 to TRBJ2-2; 10 nucleotides match TRBD2. V lost 4 bases and J lost 4; bases outside the gene matches: 3. Germline V gene data show CDR1 as SQVTM and CDR2 as ANQGSEA. The CDR3 contains 14 residues. CDR3 amino acids: CSVAAGGTTGELFF. The CDR3 nucleotides read TGCAGCGTTGCAGCGGGAGGGACCACCGGGGAGCTGTTTTTT.

CDR3 residues: CASSQVLAGGLFEETQYF. The CDR3 DNA follows: TGTGCCAGCAGCCAAGTGCTAGCGGGAGGGCTATTCGAAGAGACCCAGTACTTC. This chain uses TRBV3-1 with TRBJ2-5, with TRBD2 matching 12 bases. V lost 1 base and J lost 3; bases outside the gene matches: 9. This CDR3 is built from 18 residues. Germline CDR1 LGHDT, CDR2 YNNKEL (reference sequence).

The V call is TRBV4-3, the J call TRBJ1-5, with 7 bases that match TRBD1. The J segment lost 4 bases and the V segment lost 0 bases, leaving 3 bases of the junction unmatched. This CDR3 comprises 15 residues. CDR1 and CDR2 (germline): LGHNA, YSLEER. CDR3: CASSQEKGANQPQHF. The CDR3 region has the DNA TGCGCCAGCAGCCAAGAGAAGGGGGCGAATCAGCCCCAGCATTTT.

J is TRBJ1-2 and V is TRBV5-1, with D maybe TRBD1 (5 bases). Germline V gives CDR1 SGHRS, CDR2 YFSETQ. The CDR3 extends over 14 amino acids. V lost 4 bases and J 2 bases, leaving 12 bases between the germline ends. The CDR3 here is CASSPMTENYGYTF. DNA of the CDR3: TGCGCCAGCAGCCCCATGACAGAGAACTATGGCTACACCTTC.

This clonotype was recorded a few times. V usage is TRBV20-1 and J usage is TRBJ2-1; tentatively, D is TRBD1 or TRBD2 (6 bases each). Germline values: CDR1 DFQATT, CDR2 SNEGSKA (reference sequence). CDR3 length: 10 residues. V lost 7 bases and J 7 bases, leaving 8 bases between the germline ends. The CDR3 DNA reads TGCAGTGTAGGGGGGAATGAGCAGTTCTTC. Protein sequence: CSVGGNEQFF.